This T cell receptor beta chain was found in a study of blood T cell repertoires in COVID-19. Background on the study: Sites across the United States, Italy and Spain contributed samples from acute and convalescent COVID-19. In each case, the material was cDNA or gDNA derived from T cells, B-cell-depleted T cells, or PBMCs.

In the original analysis: Reference gene primer amplification yielded estimated nucleated cell counts. The data were produced by immunoSEQ multiplex PCR, yet TCRdb's version contains in-frame clones alone and is incomplete. D and trimming come from the DNA, and the V and J calls and clone size come from that table. The sample includes approximately 100,000 clones, 70% to 80% of them seen just once. The germline CDR1 and CDR2 sequences are ENHRY and SYGVKD. V lost 9 bases and J lost 0, with 15 bases in between. This CDR3 has 15 residues. The sequenced material came from peripheral blood. The gene calls are TRBV10-3 and TRBJ1-3; D possibly corresponds to TRBD1 (5 bases). The origin of this receptor is an older man with active or convalescent COVID-19. The DNA of the CDR3 is TGTGCCATTGGGCCGGGGGGGTTCTCTGGAAACACCATATATTTT. This gives the protein CAIGPGGFSGNTIYF.